This T cell receptor (beta chain) was recorded in a study of glioma-infiltrating T cells after dendritic cell vaccination. Overall study context: Dendritic cells derived from monocytes and pulsed with autologous tumor lysate formed the vaccine. Study conclusions and caveats: Estimated pretreatment TIL content predicted outcome after dendritic cell vaccination.

None of the glioblastoma patients had an isocitrate dehydrogenase mutation. The table came from immunoSEQ multiplex PCR; TCRdb's copy has only in-frame clones and leaves some out. The sample yields tens of thousands of clones, approximately 80% seen once. Germline V gene data show CDR1 as MNHEY and CDR2 as SVGAGI. The CDR3 contains 16 residues. V was pared by 2 bases and J by 1 base, with 11 bases between. Note on this clone: Its specificity is unknown.

The receptor's source is a human donor with glioblastoma. The sample in question was blood, obtained before dendritic cell vaccination. The chain joins TRBV6-5 to TRBJ2-2; D gene uncertain. CDR3 coding DNA: TGTGCCAGCAGTTACGTATGGCAGGTGAACACCGGGGAGCTGTTTTTT. Protein: CASSYVWQVNTGELFF.